Sequencing of this T cell receptor (beta chain) was carried out in a study of blood T cell repertoires in COVID-19. Whole-study context: COVID-19 samples from acute and convalescent phases originated in the United States, Italy and Spain. T cells, B-cell-depleted T cells, or PBMCs supplied cDNA or gDNA.

Only in-frame clones appear in the TCRdb table, and some are missing; sequencing was by immunoSEQ multiplex PCR. The sample comprises some 55,000 clones, 90% to 95% of which are singletons, and around 3.1% rests with the top ten. The CDR3 runs to 16 residues. The V end lost 0 bases, the J end lost 6 bases, and 15 bases lay between the germline ends. The germline V gene has CDR1 LGHNA and CDR2 YNFKEQ. The chain has TRBV4-2 and TRBJ2-1; TRBD1 is a possible D gene (7 bases). This clonotype was obtained from a human donor in a cohort sampled during active COVID-19. Sequenced material: peripheral blood. Here the CDR3 reads CASSQEEGQGGNEQFF. The CDR3 DNA reads TGTGCCAGCAGCCAAGAGGAAGGGCAGGGGGGCAATGAGCAGTTCTTC.